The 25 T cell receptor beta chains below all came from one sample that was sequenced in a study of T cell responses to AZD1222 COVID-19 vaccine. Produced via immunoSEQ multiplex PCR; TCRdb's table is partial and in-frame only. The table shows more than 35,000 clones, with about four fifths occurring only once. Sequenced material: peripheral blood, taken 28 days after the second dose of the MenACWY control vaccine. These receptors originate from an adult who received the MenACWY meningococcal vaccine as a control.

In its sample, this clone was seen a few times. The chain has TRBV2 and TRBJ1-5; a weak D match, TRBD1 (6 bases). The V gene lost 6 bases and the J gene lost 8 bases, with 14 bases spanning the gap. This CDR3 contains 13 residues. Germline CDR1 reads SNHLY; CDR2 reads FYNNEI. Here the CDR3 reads CASSHEGGEPQHF. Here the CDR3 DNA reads TGTGCCAGCAGCCACGAGGGGGGAGAGCCCCAGCATTTT.

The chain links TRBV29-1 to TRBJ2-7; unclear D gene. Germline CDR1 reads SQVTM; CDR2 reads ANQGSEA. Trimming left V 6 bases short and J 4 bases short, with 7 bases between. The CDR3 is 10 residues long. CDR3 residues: CSVSDYEQYF. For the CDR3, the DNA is TGCAGCGTATCCGATTACGAGCAGTACTTC.

CDR3 region: CARDRVANTEAFF. The CDR3 DNA reads as TGTGCCAGGGACAGGGTGGCGAACACTGAAGCTTTCTTT. J is TRBJ1-1 and V is TRBV21-1; whether TRBD1, the table's D call, matches the DNA was not checked. TRBV21-1 is an annotated pseudogene. This CDR3 is 13 amino acids long.

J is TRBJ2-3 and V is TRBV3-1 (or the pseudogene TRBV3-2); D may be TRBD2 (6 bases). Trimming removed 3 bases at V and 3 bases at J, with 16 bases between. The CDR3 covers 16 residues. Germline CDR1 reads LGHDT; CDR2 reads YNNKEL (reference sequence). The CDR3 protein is CASSQGLGGRTDTQYF. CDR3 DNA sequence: TGTGCCAGCAGCCAGGGTTTGGGAGGTCGAACAGATACGCAGTATTTT.

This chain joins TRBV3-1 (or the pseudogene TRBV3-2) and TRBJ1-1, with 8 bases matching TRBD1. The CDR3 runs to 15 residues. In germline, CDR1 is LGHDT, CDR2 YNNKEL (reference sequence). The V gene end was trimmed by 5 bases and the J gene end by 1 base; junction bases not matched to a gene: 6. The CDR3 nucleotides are TGTGCCAGCAGCGCCCGGGACAGGAAGAACACTGAAGCTTTCTTT. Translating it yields CASSARDRKNTEAFF.

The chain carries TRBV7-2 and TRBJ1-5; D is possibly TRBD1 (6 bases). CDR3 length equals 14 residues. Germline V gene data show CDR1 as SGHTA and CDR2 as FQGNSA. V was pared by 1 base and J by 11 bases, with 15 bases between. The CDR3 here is CASSLDQGIGAQHF. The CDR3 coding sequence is TGTGCCAGCAGCTTAGATCAGGGGATAGGAGCCCAGCATTTT.

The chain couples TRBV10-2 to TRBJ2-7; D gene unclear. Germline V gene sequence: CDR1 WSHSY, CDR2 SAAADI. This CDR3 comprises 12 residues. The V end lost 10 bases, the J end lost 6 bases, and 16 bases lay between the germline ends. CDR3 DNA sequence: TGCGCCACCAGGACCGTTGGCAGCGAGCAGTACTTC. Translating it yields CATRTVGSEQYF.

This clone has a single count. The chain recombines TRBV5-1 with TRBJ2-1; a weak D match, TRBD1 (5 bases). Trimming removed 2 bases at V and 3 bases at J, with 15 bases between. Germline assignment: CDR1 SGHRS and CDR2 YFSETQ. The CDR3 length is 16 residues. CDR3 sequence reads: CASSLGARVGYNEQFF. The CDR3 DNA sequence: TGCGCCAGCAGCTTAGGGGCCAGGGTAGGCTACAATGAGCAGTTCTTC.

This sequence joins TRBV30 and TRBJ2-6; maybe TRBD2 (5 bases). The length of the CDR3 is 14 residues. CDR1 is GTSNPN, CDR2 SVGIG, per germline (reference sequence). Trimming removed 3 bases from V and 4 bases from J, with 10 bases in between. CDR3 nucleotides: TGTGCCTGGAGCCTACCGGGGGGGGCCAACGTCCTGACTTTC. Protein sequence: CAWSLPGGANVLTF.

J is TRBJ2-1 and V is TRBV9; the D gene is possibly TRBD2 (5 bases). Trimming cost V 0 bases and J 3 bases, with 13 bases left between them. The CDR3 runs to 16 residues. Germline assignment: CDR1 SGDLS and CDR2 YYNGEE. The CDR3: CASSVDERQGYNEQFF. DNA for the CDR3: TGTGCCAGCAGCGTAGACGAGCGGCAAGGCTACAATGAGCAGTTCTTC.

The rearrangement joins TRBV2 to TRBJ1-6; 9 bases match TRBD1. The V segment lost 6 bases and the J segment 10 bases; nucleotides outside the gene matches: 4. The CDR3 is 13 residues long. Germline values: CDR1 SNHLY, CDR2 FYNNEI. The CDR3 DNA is TGTGCCAGCAGACAGGGGGCAAAGTCACCCCTCCACTTT. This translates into CASRQGAKSPLHF.

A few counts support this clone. CDR3 sequence (DNA): TGTGCCAGCAGCCCGGTCTCGGGGGACACTGAAGCTTTCTTT. Amino acid sequence: CASSPVSGDTEAFF. The V gene is TRBV5-4, the J gene TRBJ1-1, with D perhaps matching TRBD1 (5 bases). The CDR3 runs to 14 residues. CDR1 SGHNT and CDR2 YYREEE come from the germline V gene (reference sequence). V was cut by 4 bases and J by 3 bases, with 13 bases left in between.

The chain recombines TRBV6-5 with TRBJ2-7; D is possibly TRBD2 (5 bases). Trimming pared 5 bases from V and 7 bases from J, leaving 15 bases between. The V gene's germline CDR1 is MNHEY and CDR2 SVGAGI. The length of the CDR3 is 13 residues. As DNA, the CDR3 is TGTGCCAGCAGTACCGGGCCACCGGGGGAGCAGTACGTC. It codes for CASSTGPPGEQYV.

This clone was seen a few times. CDR3 coding DNA: TGTGCCAGTCGCGCTTACAATGAGCAGTTCTTC. Translating gives CASRAYNEQFF. The V gene is TRBV2, the J gene TRBJ2-1; D gene unclear. Germline assignment: CDR1 SNHLY and CDR2 FYNNEI. The CDR3 consists of 11 residues. Trimming removed 9 bases at V and 4 bases at J, with 7 bases between.

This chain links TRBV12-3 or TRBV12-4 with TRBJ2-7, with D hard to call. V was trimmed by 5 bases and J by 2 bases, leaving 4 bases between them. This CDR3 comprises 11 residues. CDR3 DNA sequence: TGTGCCAGCAGTAATACCTACGAGCAGTACTTC. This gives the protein CASSNTYEQYF.

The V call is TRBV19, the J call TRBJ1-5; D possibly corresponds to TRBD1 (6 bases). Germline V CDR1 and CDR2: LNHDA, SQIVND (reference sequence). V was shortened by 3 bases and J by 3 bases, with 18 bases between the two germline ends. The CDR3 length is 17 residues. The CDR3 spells CASSINTGHPINQPQHF. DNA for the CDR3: TGTGCCAGTAGTATCAATACGGGACACCCAATCAATCAGCCCCAGCATTTT.

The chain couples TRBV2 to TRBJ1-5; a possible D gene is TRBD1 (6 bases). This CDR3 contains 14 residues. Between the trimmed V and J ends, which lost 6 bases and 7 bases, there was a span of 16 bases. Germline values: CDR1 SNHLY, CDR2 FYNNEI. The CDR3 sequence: CASRRRQVLQPQHF. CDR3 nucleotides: TGTGCCAGCAGACGTCGACAGGTACTACAGCCCCAGCATTTT.

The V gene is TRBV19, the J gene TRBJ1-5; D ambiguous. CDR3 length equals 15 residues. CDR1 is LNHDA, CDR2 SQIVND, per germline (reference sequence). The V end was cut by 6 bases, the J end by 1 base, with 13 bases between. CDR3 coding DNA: TGTGCCAGTAGGTGGAGTATTAGAAGCAATCAGCCCCAGCATTTT. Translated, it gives CASRWSIRSNQPQHF.

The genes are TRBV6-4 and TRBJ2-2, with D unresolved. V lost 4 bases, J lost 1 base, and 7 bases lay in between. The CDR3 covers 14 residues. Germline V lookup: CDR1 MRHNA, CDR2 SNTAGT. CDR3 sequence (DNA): TGTGCCAGCAGTGTACACCAGAACACCGGGGAGCTGTTTTTT. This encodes CASSVHQNTGELFF.

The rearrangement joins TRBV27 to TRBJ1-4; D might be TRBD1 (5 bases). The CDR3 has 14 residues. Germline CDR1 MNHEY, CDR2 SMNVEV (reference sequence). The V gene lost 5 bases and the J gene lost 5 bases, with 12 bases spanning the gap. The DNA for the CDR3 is TGTGCCAGCAGTCCCTGGGGGGGGAATGAAAAACTGTTTTTT. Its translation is CASSPWGGNEKLFF.

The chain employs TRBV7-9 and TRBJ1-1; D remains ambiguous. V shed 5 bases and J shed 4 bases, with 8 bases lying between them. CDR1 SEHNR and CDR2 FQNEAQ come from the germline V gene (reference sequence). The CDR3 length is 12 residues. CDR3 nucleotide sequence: TGTGCCAGCAGCCTCACTCTCACTGAAGCTTTCTTT. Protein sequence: CASSLTLTEAFF.

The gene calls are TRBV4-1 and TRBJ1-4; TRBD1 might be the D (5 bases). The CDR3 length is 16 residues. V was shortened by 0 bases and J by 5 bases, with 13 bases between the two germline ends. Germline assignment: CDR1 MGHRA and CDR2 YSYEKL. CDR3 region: CASSQDSRGYNEKLFF. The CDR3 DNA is TGCGCCAGCAGCCAAGATAGTCGGGGGTACAATGAAAAACTGTTTTTT.

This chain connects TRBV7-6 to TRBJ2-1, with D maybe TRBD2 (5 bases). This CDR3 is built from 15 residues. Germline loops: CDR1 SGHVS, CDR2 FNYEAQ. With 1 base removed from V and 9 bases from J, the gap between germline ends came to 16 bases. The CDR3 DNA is TGTGCCAGCAGCTTAGGGACGTCCCTAGCCGGTGAGCAGTTCTTC. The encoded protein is CASSLGTSLAGEQFF.

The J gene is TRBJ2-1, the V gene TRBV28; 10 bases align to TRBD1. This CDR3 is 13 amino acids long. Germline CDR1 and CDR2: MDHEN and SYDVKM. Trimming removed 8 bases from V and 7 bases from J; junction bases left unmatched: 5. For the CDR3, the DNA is TGTGCCAGCGGGACAGGGGACGGGAATGAGCAGTTCTTC. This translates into CASGTGDGNEQFF.

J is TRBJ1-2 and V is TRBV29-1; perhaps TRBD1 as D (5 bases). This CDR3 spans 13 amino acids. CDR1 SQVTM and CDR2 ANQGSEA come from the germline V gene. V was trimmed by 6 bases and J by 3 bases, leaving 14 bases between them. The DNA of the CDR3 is TGCAGCGTGGGTGGTCAGGGAGACTATGGCTACACCTTC. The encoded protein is CSVGGQGDYGYTF.